These 19 T cell receptor beta chains were sequenced from one sample in a study of T cells in Graves' hyperthyroidism and ophthalmopathy. Authors of the study amplified TCR beta CDR3 regions from RNA transcripts. The HTBI primer set served for first-round RT-PCR of the TCR CDR3. From the multiplex PCR reads, TCRdb called clonotypes with MiXCR, one entry per CDR3 protein. The data show roughly 500,000 distinct CDR3 sequences, roughly 15% seen once. Sample: blood. The receptors come from a woman aged 25 to 39 with Graves' ophthalmopathy.

V is TRBV11-2 and J is TRBJ2-3; 16 nucleotides align to TRBD2. Germline CDR1 reads SGHAT; CDR2 reads FQNNGV. There are 17 residues in the CDR3. With 6 bases clipped from V and 1 base from J, the junction kept 4 bases outside the gene matches. CDR3 loop: CASRGLAGGPGTDTQYF. CDR3 DNA: TGTGCCAGCAGGGGACTAGCGGGAGGGCCAGGCACAGATACGCAGTATTTT. The full variable domain, in which reference TRBV11-2 and TRBJ2-3 provide the parts outside the CDR3, is EAGVAQSPRYKIIEKRQSVAFWCNPISGHATLYWYQQILGQGPKLLIQFQNNGVVDDSQLPKDRFSAERLKGVDSTLKIQPAKLEDSAVYLCASRGLAGGPGTDTQYFGPGTRLTVL.

The genes are TRBV7-3 and TRBJ2-1; 14 bases match TRBD2. Looked up from germline, CDR1 is SGHTA and CDR2 is FQGTGA. Trimming cost V 4 bases and J 8 bases; bases outside gene matches: 4. The CDR3 has 15 residues. CDR3 amino acids: CASSWTSGRFDEQFF. The DNA of the CDR3 is TGTGCCAGCAGCTGGACTAGCGGGAGGTTTGATGAGCAGTTCTTC.

The chain carries TRBV15 and TRBJ2-6, with 10 bases matching TRBD1. CDR3 length: 17 residues. V shed 3 bases, J shed 1 base, and the junction held 3 bases outside the gene matches. Germline CDR1 and CDR2: LNHNV and YYDKDF (reference sequence). CDR3 protein: CATSRDRGGSGANVLTF. The CDR3 region has the DNA TGTGCCACCAGCAGGGACAGGGGGGGGTCTGGGGCCAACGTCCTGACTTTC. Supplemented by reference TRBV15 and TRBJ2-6, the full variable domain reads DAMVIQNPRYQVTQFGKPVTLSCSQTLNHNVMYWYQQKSSQAPKLLFHYYDKDFNNEADTPDNFQSRRPNTSFCFLDIRSPGLGDTAMYLCATSRDRGGSGANVLTFGAGSRLTVL.

In its sample, this clonotype was seen once. The chain carries TRBV15 and TRBJ2-7; D is uncertain. V lost 2 bases to trimming and J lost 1 base, with 9 bases between them. There are 14 residues in the CDR3. Germline values: CDR1 LNHNV, CDR2 YYDKDF (reference sequence). The CDR3 is CATSRPTPSYEQYF. The CDR3 DNA reads as TGTGCCACCAGCAGACCGACACCTTCCTACGAGCAGTACTTC.

Many counts were recorded for this clonotype. J is TRBJ1-2 and V is TRBV6-5, with no clear D. V lost 0 bases, J lost 4 bases, and 12 bases lay in between. Germline V gives CDR1 MNHEY, CDR2 SVGAGI. This CDR3 has 15 amino acids. CDR3 residues: CASSYSARSPYGYTF. The CDR3 coding sequence is TGTGCCAGCAGTTACTCCGCCAGAAGCCCCTATGGCTACACCTTC.

This clonotype was seen repeatedly, ten times or more. This chain connects TRBV7-2 to TRBJ2-3; D is ambiguous. V was shortened by 3 bases and J by 3 bases, with 7 bases between the two germline ends. Germline V gene lookup returns CDR1 SGHTA and CDR2 FQGNSA. The CDR3 totals 13 residues. The CDR3 bases are TGTGCCAGCAGCTTGCCGAGTACAGATACGCAGTATTTT. This gives the protein CASSLPSTDTQYF. The complete variable domain, with remaining parts taken from reference TRBV7-2 and TRBJ2-3, reads GAGVSQSPSNKVTEKGKDVELRCDPISGHTALYWYRQSLGQGLEFLIYFQGNSAPDKSGLPSDRFSAERTGGSVSTLTIQRTQQEDSAVYLCASSLPSTDTQYFGPGTRLTVL.

This clonotype was seen repeatedly, ten times or more. The DNA for the CDR3 is TGTGCCAGCAGCCCCCGGACAGGACCAGATACGCAGTATTTT. The encoded protein is CASSPRTGPDTQYF. V is TRBV13 and J is TRBJ2-3; 7 bases match TRBD1. Trimming took 5 bases from V and 4 from J; bases not matched to a gene: 6. There are 14 residues in the CDR3. CDR1 is PRHDT, CDR2 FYEKMQ, per germline (reference sequence).

A word on this clonotype: A clone one base away is much larger, so this may be a read error. This CDR3 fails to terminate in the conserved phenylalanine or tryptophan, so it likely reflects a read error. The rearrangement joins TRBV7-9 to TRBJ2-7; D is perhaps TRBD1 or TRBD2 (5 bases each). The CDR3 runs to 14 residues. Germline V gene lookup returns CDR1 SEHNR and CDR2 FQNEAQ (reference sequence). V dropped 0 bases and J dropped 7 bases, with 13 bases sitting between them. The CDR3 coding sequence is TGTGCCAGCAGCTTAGCGGGACCTCCATGGGAGCAGTACCTC. It specifies CASSLAGPPWEQYL.

This clonotype occurred many times. The chain has TRBV24-1 and TRBJ2-2; tentatively, D is TRBD1 (6 bases). The germline V gene has CDR1 KGHDR and CDR2 SFDVKD. Trimming took 9 bases from V and 1 from J, leaving 11 bases between them. The CDR3 is 14 amino acids. The CDR3 DNA reads TGTGCCACCGAACCGGGACAGAACACCGGGGAGCTGTTTTTT. This gives the protein CATEPGQNTGELFF.

In this sample, this clonotype turned up many times. V usage is TRBV20-1 and J usage is TRBJ1-1; D perhaps matches TRBD1 (6 bases). Trimming pared 0 bases from V and 0 bases from J, leaving 14 bases between. This CDR3 spans 16 amino acids. Germline V CDR1 and CDR2: DFQATT, SNEGSKA (reference sequence). The CDR3 DNA reads TGCAGTGCTAGAGATCTACAGGGAGGTTTGAACACTGAAGCTTTCTTT. This translates into CSARDLQGGLNTEAFF.

The rearrangement joins TRBV29-1 to TRBJ1-4; no reliable D call. Trimming took off 5 bases at V and 3 bases at J, with 10 bases between the two ends. CDR1 and CDR2 (germline): SQVTM, ANQGSEA. This CDR3 is built from 13 residues. The CDR3 protein is CSVRVSANEKLFF. As DNA, the CDR3 is TGCAGCGTTAGGGTTTCTGCTAATGAAAAACTGTTTTTT.

The chain links TRBV5-4 to TRBJ2-5; possible D gene TRBD2, 5 bases. V was cut by 0 bases and J by 5 bases, with 11 bases left in between. The germline gives CDR1 SGHNT, CDR2 YYREEE (reference sequence). This CDR3 has 14 residues. The CDR3 region has the DNA TGTGCCAGCAGCTTGGCCGGGGTGACGGAGACCCAGTACTTC. Encoded protein: CASSLAGVTETQYF.

This clonotype was recorded a few times. This sequence joins TRBV28 and TRBJ2-6; TRBD2 matches 15 bases. Germline trimming cut 4 bases from V and 3 bases from J; bases unmatched to any gene: 10. The CDR3 totals 20 residues. Germline V gene lookup returns CDR1 MDHEN and CDR2 SYDVKM. The CDR3 here is CASSSETGTSGRYGANVLTF. In DNA, the CDR3 is TGTGCCAGCAGTTCCGAAACCGGGACTAGCGGGAGGTATGGGGCCAACGTCCTGACTTTC.

This clonotype was observed a few times. The rearrangement links TRBV6-1 to TRBJ2-1, with unresolved D. The CDR3 is made up of 13 amino acids. The germline V gene has CDR1 MNHNS and CDR2 SASEGT. V was pared by 8 bases and J by 8 bases, with 16 bases between. The CDR3 nucleotides are TGTGCCAGCGCTAATAGAGGTGGGCATGAGCAGTTCTTC. It translates to CASANRGGHEQFF.

CDR3 protein: CASSPNFMVGDYGYTF. In nucleotides, the CDR3 is TGTGCCAGCTCACCCAATTTTATGGTCGGGGACTATGGCTACACCTTC. This chain uses TRBV18 with TRBJ1-2; D gene unclear. The germline gives CDR1 KGHSH, CDR2 LQKENI. This CDR3 is 16 amino acids long. V was pared by 3 bases and J by 3 bases, with 17 bases between.

This clonotype was detected a few times. The chain employs TRBV5-6 and TRBJ1-2, with a possible D match to TRBD1 (5 bases). Germline-derived CDR1 and CDR2 are SGHDT and YYEEEE. The CDR3 totals 16 residues. Trimming took 4 bases from V and 5 from J, leaving 21 bases between them. CDR3 amino acids: CASSSPGTSFKYGYTF. The CDR3 DNA is TGTGCCAGCAGCAGTCCCGGGACGTCATTTAAGTATGGCTACACCTTC.

This clonotype was detected a few times. The chain employs TRBV6-1 and TRBJ2-2; D gene uncertain. Per germline, CDR1 MNHNS and CDR2 SASEGT. V was cut by 5 bases and J by 3 bases, with 10 bases left in between. The CDR3 runs to 14 residues. The CDR3 loop is CASSFDTYTGELFF. CDR3 sequence (DNA): TGTGCCAGCAGTTTCGACACGTACACCGGGGAGCTGTTTTTT.

There are many counts of this clonotype. J is TRBJ1-1 and V is TRBV6-4, with D perhaps TRBD1 (6 bases). This CDR3 spans 14 amino acids. Trimming shortened V by 5 bases and J by 1 base, and 11 bases separated the two germline ends. Looked up from germline, CDR1 is MRHNA and CDR2 is SNTAGT. Here the CDR3 reads CASSSGAENTEAFF. The CDR3 bases are TGTGCCAGCAGTTCAGGGGCCGAGAACACTGAAGCTTTCTTT.

This clonotype showed up many times. The chain uses TRBV11-2 and TRBJ2-3, with 7 bases identical to TRBD1. The CDR3 is 17 residues long. CDR1 is SGHAT, CDR2 FQNNGV, per germline. V was pared by 4 bases and J by 5 bases, with 15 bases of the junction left unmatched. The CDR3 protein is CASSSIRDSKLGDTQYF. The CDR3 DNA follows: TGTGCCAGCAGCTCCATCCGGGACAGTAAGTTGGGAGATACGCAGTATTTT.